The clone carrying this TCR beta chain showed up many times. What it binds is not known. This entry belongs to a study of spatial heterogeneity in lung cancer. Study summary: More beta-chain than alpha-chain sequences were consistently detected. Whole-study findings and limits: Circulating ubiquitous expanded tumor TCRs were observed more frequently at resection than at follow-up.

This CDR3 spans 15 amino acids. Deletions cut 2 bases from V and 3 bases from J, with 14 bases between. A distinct unique molecular identifier was carried by each TCR cDNA molecule. A single record per CDR3 protein comes from TCRdb applying MiXCR to the 5' RACE reads. The sample records about 23,000 distinct CDR3 sequences, approximately 4.6% being singletons. The time point here: sample taken at primary tumor resection. The input material, whole RNA from tumor, nontumor lung or frozen PBMC, was sequenced unsorted. The specimen was PBMCs, collected at surgery. This sequence originates from a male donor with early-stage non-small cell lung cancer. This chain joins TRBV12-3 or TRBV12-4 and TRBJ2-7; unclear D gene. As DNA, the CDR3 is TGTGCCAGCAGTTTAAGTTTGGTTCGAGGCTACGAGCAGTACTTC. As protein: CASSLSLVRGYEQYF.